A selection of T cell receptor beta chains follows, all from one sample in a study of response to subunit inactivated influenza vaccine. TCRdb ran MiXCR on the RT-PCR reads and lists one entry per CDR3 protein. Among some 850,000 distinct CDR3 sequences listed, 18% were seen once. Sequenced here: PBMCs from blood, sampled roughly 5 days after vaccination. These receptors were taken from a man between 50 and 59 years old who received an inactivated influenza vaccine. Both conserved end residues are part of each CDR3. D genes are given only for firm matches. Clone size, where shown, is once, few, many, or a class for clones that have expanded.

D	J	V	size	CDR3	DNA
.	TRBJ2-3	TRBV7-2	.	CASSSHGAGNTDTQYF	TGTGCCAGCAGCTCCCATGGGGCAGGGAACACAGATACGCAGTATTTT
TRBD1	TRBJ2-5	TRBV7-8	.	CASRGQAQETQYF	TGTGCCAGCAGGGGACAGGCTCAAGAGACCCAGTACTTC
.	TRBJ2-1	TRBV21-1	.	CASSNITRWTGVRNEQFF	TGTGCCAGCAGCAATATCACCCGATGGACAGGTGTAAGGAATGAGCAGTTCTTC
TRBD1	TRBJ2-7	TRBV6-4	many	CASRTTRDRGSISSYEQYF	TGTGCCAGCAGGACTACTCGGGACAGGGGGTCCATTAGCTCCTACGAGCAGTACTTC
.	TRBJ2-1	TRBV18	.	CASSPRPGAYNEQFF	TGTGCCAGCTCACCAAGGCCAGGGGCCTACAATGAGCAGTTCTTC
TRBD2	TRBJ2-7	TRBV29-1	many	CSYSKRGGSYEQYF	TGCAGCTACTCTAAACGGGGGGGTTCCTACGAGCAGTACTTC
.	TRBJ1-5	TRBV24-1	few	CATSEAGNQPQHF	TGTGCCACCAGTGAGGCAGGCAATCAGCCCCAGCATTTT
TRBD1	TRBJ2-7	TRBV6-2/TRBV6-3	.	CASIGQGNSYEQYF	TGTGCCAGCATAGGACAGGGGAACTCCTACGAGCAGTACTTC
.	TRBJ2-3	TRBV11-2	.	CASSSSGGGSLQYF	TGTGCCAGCAGCTCCTCGGGGGGCGGGAGTTTGCAGTATTTT
TRBD2	TRBJ2-5	TRBV5-1	.	CASSLAGERGETQYF	TGCGCCAGCAGCTTGGCTGGCGAGCGGGGAGAGACCCAGTACTTC
.	TRBJ2-7	TRBV5-1	few	CASSLDFWEQYF	TGCGCCAGCAGCTTGGACTTTTGGGAGCAGTACTTC
.	TRBJ2-5	TRBV12-3/TRBV12-4	few	CASSPADEETQYF	TGTGCCAGCAGCCCAGCTGATGAGGAGACCCAGTACTTC
.	TRBJ1-1	TRBV6-2/TRBV6-3	.	CASSKDRKAFF	TGTGCCAGCAGTAAGGACAGAAAAGCTTTCTTT